What follows describes a single T cell receptor (beta chain). Its binding antigen is unknown. It has no much larger one-base neighbor in the sample; base qualities were not kept. The CDR3 goes from the cysteine to the phenylalanine over 14 residues. Just CDR3 DNA is preserved here, 42 bases in frame from base 1. Based on the germline V gene, the CDR1 and CDR2 sequences are MDHEN and SYDVKM. V is clipped by 3 bases and J by 8 bases, and the sequence between their germline boundaries is 16 bases long. This entry is derived from a study of blood T cell repertoires in COVID-19 (dated by TCRdb to about 2020). Looking at the study overall: Samples from collaborators originated in the United States, Italy and Spain and spanned both the acute and convalescent phases of COVID-19. Sample metadata almost always included a de-identified subject ID, COVID-19 status, age in years and sex. Deeply sampled blood TCRbeta repertoires from subjects exposed to, actively infected with, or recovered from COVID-19 were included in the dataset. The prospective study material was composed of cDNA or gDNA derived from T cells, B-cell-depleted T cells, or PBMCs. A freely available public database, intended as a resource for researchers studying the immune response to SARS-CoV-2, is where the repertoires were released. Where available, HLA class I and class II types were obtained from metadata supplied by the sample provider rather than from assay-based typing. The samples were drawn from two sources: the first 160 participants of the ongoing ImmuneRACE study, and 950 to 1,500 subjects contributed by 6 global collaborators.

Whole blood was collected in K2EDTA tubes by collaborating institutions according to the institutions' own protocols. For TCRbeta analysis, collaborators shipped samples in one of three forms: frozen whole blood, isolated PBMCs, or DNA extracted from either of those sample types. TCRbeta CDR3 regions were amplified from genomic DNA using the immunoSEQ Assay, a bias-controlled multiplex PCR. Turning to the authors' computational methods: Nucleated cell counts per sample were estimated from amplification of reference gene primers within the assay. Sequence reads were collapsed and filtered to measure the absolute abundance of every unique TCRbeta CDR3 rearrangement. For each sample, productive Simpson clonality was calculated as the square root of Simpson's diversity index across productive rearrangements. TCRdb re-hosts the immuneACCESS table, in-frame sequences only. Its copies lack some clones; in the studies checked, an unresolved V gene accounts for under half of them, and the cause for the rest is not known. V and J calls and clone size are as listed in that table; D and trimming were resolved from the DNA. Within this sample are about 190,000 clones, with roughly four fifths of them counted one time only. The top ten constitute roughly 6.6% of the sample.

Broad study findings and their caveats: How much clinical and demographic metadata was included differed by source and by participant, and the metadata was provided uncurated.

Source material: peripheral blood. The V and J segments used are TRBV28 and TRBJ1-2; no D gene call is confident. This clonotype originated in a woman aged 40 to 50 with acute or convalescent COVID-19. The DNA sequence reads TGTGCCAGCAGTTTTCTAATTCGGGGAGGAGGCTACACCTTC. Translated, it reads CASSFLIRGGGYTF.